A single sample gave rise to the 7 T cell receptor beta chains below, sequenced in a study of cytomegalovirus exposure and HLA in healthy donors. PCR was performed using 60 Vbeta and 13 Jbeta primers. Sequencing was performed with immunoSEQ multiplex PCR; in TCRdb, only in-frame clones are kept and a portion is missing. The table has just over 95,000 clones, approximately 81% seen once. Sequencing was done on a sample of PBMCs. Receptors originate from a woman in her 40s in good health and CMV-seropositive.

V gene TRBV6-1 combines with J gene TRBJ1-1; weak D call: TRBD1 (5 bases). Trimming removed 6 bases from V and 3 bases from J, with 11 bases in between. Germline V CDR1 and CDR2: MNHNS, SASEGT. This CDR3 comprises 13 residues. The CDR3 region has the DNA TGTGCCAGCAGAACCCAGGGTGACACTGAAGCTTTCTTT. This encodes CASRTQGDTEAFF.

The chain uses TRBV19 and TRBJ1-1, with D unclear. The CDR3 is 12 residues long. V was shortened by 3 bases and J by 6 bases, with 8 bases between the two germline ends. The germline V gene has CDR1 LNHDA and CDR2 SQIVND (reference sequence). The CDR3 sequence: CASSMQRAEAFF. The CDR3 DNA is TGTGCCAGTAGTATGCAGAGGGCTGAAGCTTTCTTT.

The rearrangement joins TRBV29-1 to TRBJ1-2; D is uncertain. This CDR3 comprises 15 residues. CDR1 SQVTM and CDR2 ANQGSEA come from the germline V gene. V dropped 1 base and J dropped 5 bases, with 17 bases sitting between them. CDR3 sequence reads: CSVEVVGDSGYGYTF. CDR3 DNA: TGCAGCGTTGAAGTAGTCGGGGATTCGGGGTATGGCTACACCTTC.

V gene TRBV2 combines with J gene TRBJ2-3, with D perhaps TRBD2 (6 bases). The CDR3 totals 13 residues. CDR1 and CDR2 from the germline V gene are SNHLY and FYNNEI. Trimming shortened V by 7 bases and J by 1 base, and 9 bases separated the two germline ends. CDR3 in amino acids: CASNWEGTDTQYF. The CDR3 region has the DNA TGTGCCAGCAACTGGGAGGGCACAGATACGCAGTATTTT.

This clone was seen only a few times. The chain employs TRBV4-1 and TRBJ2-2; 10 positions agree with TRBD2. The trim removed 0 bases at V and 5 bases at J, leaving 9 bases unmatched. The CDR3 loop spans 18 amino acids. CDR1 is MGHRA and CDR2 is YSYEKL in the germline V gene. The CDR3 protein is CASSQESAGGPGTGELFF. CDR3 DNA sequence: TGCGCCAGCAGCCAAGAGTCAGCGGGAGGGCCAGGAACCGGGGAGCTGTTTTTT.

V usage is TRBV7-9 and J usage is TRBJ1-2, with D perhaps matching TRBD1 (6 bases). This CDR3 contains 12 residues. V lost 5 bases and J lost 6, with 10 bases in between. Germline CDR1 SEHNR, CDR2 FQNEAQ (reference sequence). The CDR3 spells CASSQEGDGYTF. CDR3 DNA sequence: TGTGCCAGCAGCCAAGAGGGGGATGGCTACACCTTC.

This chain connects TRBV5-6 to TRBJ2-3, with TRBD2 identical over 15 bases. Germline trimming cut 0 bases from V and 4 bases from J; bases unmatched to any gene: 9. The germline V gene encodes CDR1 SGHDT and CDR2 YYEEEE. CDR3 length: 19 amino acids. The CDR3 loop reads CASSLGRTSGGGVADTQYF. CDR3 bases: TGTGCCAGCAGCTTGGGGCGGACTAGCGGGGGGGGTGTCGCAGATACGCAGTATTTT. The variable domain in full, with the rest retrieved from reference TRBV5-6 and TRBJ2-3, is DAGVTQSPTHLIKTRGQQVTLRCSPKSGHDTVSWYQQALGQGPQFIFQYYEEEERQRGNFPDRFSGHQFPNYSSELNVNALLLGDSALYLCASSLGRTSGGGVADTQYFGPGTRLTVL.